The source of this T cell receptor (beta chain) is a study of blood T cells in healthy people across ages. Findings and caveats of the study: Strongly correlated with naive T cell percentage was TCR beta diversity.

Donors were healthy Caucasian individuals from Russia aged roughly 6 to 90. This clonotype was observed at least ten times. Its antigen is as yet unknown. A second PCR of 7 to 11 cycles used a sample-barcoded 5' primer and a J-beta primer mix. Every individual sample yielded 2.5 million or more paired-end reads (each containing CDR3). TCRdb analysed the 5' RACE reads with MiXCR anew, one entry per CDR3 protein. The table has around 870,000 distinct CDR3 sequences, around 30% seen once; the top ten hold around a sixth. The CDR3 runs to 15 residues. The V end was cut by 0 bases, the J end by 5 bases, with 13 bases between. Germline CDR1 is SGHDN and CDR2 is FVKESK.

The material sequenced was blood. This TCR was recovered from a woman of 80 years or more in good health. This chain joins TRBV14 and TRBJ1-2; D is uncertain. CDR3 protein: CASSQDLTPGYGYTF. CDR3 nucleotides: TGTGCCAGCAGCCAAGATCTTACCCCAGGTTATGGCTACACCTTC.